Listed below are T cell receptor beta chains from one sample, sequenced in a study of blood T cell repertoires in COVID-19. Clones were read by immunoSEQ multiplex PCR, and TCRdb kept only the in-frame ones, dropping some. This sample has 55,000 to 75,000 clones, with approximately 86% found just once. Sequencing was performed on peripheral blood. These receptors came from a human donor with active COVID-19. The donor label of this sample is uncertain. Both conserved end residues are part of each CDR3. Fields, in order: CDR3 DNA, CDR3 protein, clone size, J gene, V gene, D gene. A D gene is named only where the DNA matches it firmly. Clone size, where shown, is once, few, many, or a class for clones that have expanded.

CDR3nt: TGTGCCATCAGTGAGTCGGCTGGCTACACCTTC
CDR3aa: CAISESAGYTF
abundance: few
j_gene: TRBJ1-2
v_gene: TRBV10-3
d_gene: -

CDR3nt: TGTGCCAGCAGTCAGAAATATAACACAGATACGCAGTATTTT
CDR3aa: CASSQKYNTDTQYF
abundance: -
j_gene: TRBJ2-3
v_gene: TRBV6-2/TRBV6-3
d_gene: -

CDR3nt: TGTGCCAGCAGCATAAGGGGGGGATCCTATAATTCACCCCTCCACTTT
CDR3aa: CASSIRGGSYNSPLHF
abundance: -
j_gene: TRBJ1-6
v_gene: TRBV7-3
d_gene: -

CDR3nt: TGTGCCAGCAGGGTTCCGCAGGGAAACACTCACGAGCAGTACTTC
CDR3aa: CASRVPQGNTHEQYF
abundance: -
j_gene: TRBJ2-7
v_gene: TRBV11-2
d_gene: -

CDR3nt: TGTGCCAGCAGTGAAACTAGCGGGGGGAATAGCGAGCAGTACTTC
CDR3aa: CASSETSGGNSEQYF
abundance: many
j_gene: TRBJ2-7
v_gene: TRBV2
d_gene: TRBD2

CDR3nt: TGTGCCAGTAGGATCGGGAGGGGTGGGACAGGGGCAGTCCAAGAGACCCAGTACTTC
CDR3aa: CASRIGRGGTGAVQETQYF
abundance: -
j_gene: TRBJ2-5
v_gene: TRBV19
d_gene: TRBD1

CDR3nt: TGTGCCAGCTCACGTAACAGGGATGAAGAGACCCAGTACTTC
CDR3aa: CASSRNRDEETQYF
abundance: -
j_gene: TRBJ2-5
v_gene: TRBV18
d_gene: -

CDR3nt: TGTGCCAGCAGCGCACTAGCGGAGGGGGATACGCAGTATTTT
CDR3aa: CASSALAEGDTQYF
abundance: -
j_gene: TRBJ2-3
v_gene: TRBV9
d_gene: TRBD2

CDR3nt: TGTGCCAGCAGTCAAAGCTTCCGGGACAGGCCCTACGAGCAGTACTTC
CDR3aa: CASSQSFRDRPYEQYF
abundance: -
j_gene: TRBJ2-7
v_gene: TRBV6-2/TRBV6-3
d_gene: TRBD1

CDR3nt: TGTGCCAGCAGTGACGGGGTTACTGGAAACACCATATATTTT
CDR3aa: CASSDGVTGNTIYF
abundance: -
j_gene: TRBJ1-3
v_gene: TRBV2
d_gene: -

CDR3nt: TGTGCCAGCAGCCTAGCAACGGGGGGGTACAATGAGCAGTTCTTC
CDR3aa: CASSLATGGYNEQFF
abundance: -
j_gene: TRBJ2-1
v_gene: TRBV11-2
d_gene: TRBD2

CDR3nt: TGTGCCAGCAGCGAGACTAGTGGGGGGTACAATGAGCAGTTCTTC
CDR3aa: CASSETSGGYNEQFF
abundance: -
j_gene: TRBJ2-1
v_gene: TRBV9
d_gene: -

CDR3nt: TGCAGCGTTGAAGATCTAGGGGCTACTGAAGCTTTCTTT
CDR3aa: CSVEDLGATEAFF
abundance: once
j_gene: TRBJ1-1
v_gene: TRBV29-1
d_gene: -

CDR3nt: TGCGCCAGCAGCTTGGTGCAGGGCTTGGGCACCGGGGAGCTGTTTTTT
CDR3aa: CASSLVQGLGTGELFF
abundance: -
j_gene: TRBJ2-2
v_gene: TRBV5-1
d_gene: -

CDR3nt: TGTGCCACCAGCTCTCCGGTTGGCGGGGAGAGCGGCTACACCTTC
CDR3aa: CATSSPVGGESGYTF
abundance: -
j_gene: TRBJ1-2
v_gene: TRBV15
d_gene: -

CDR3nt: TGTGCCAGCAGCCAAGAGGGCAGGGGTGGCGGCTACACCTTC
CDR3aa: CASSQEGRGGGYTF
abundance: -
j_gene: TRBJ1-2
v_gene: TRBV3-1/TRBV3-2
d_gene: -

CDR3nt: TGTGCCAGCAGAAGAAAGGGGGCTGAAGCTTTCTTT
CDR3aa: CASRRKGAEAFF
abundance: once
j_gene: TRBJ1-1
v_gene: TRBV12-3/TRBV12-4
d_gene: -

CDR3nt: TGTGCCAGCAGTTACTCGGGGCTTAAGCAGTTCTTC
CDR3aa: CASSYSGLKQFF
abundance: -
j_gene: TRBJ2-1
v_gene: TRBV6-7
d_gene: -

CDR3nt: TGTGCCAGTAGTCCCACACCCTCGATGCAAGGCTACACCTTC
CDR3aa: CASSPTPSMQGYTF
abundance: -
j_gene: TRBJ1-2
v_gene: TRBV19
d_gene: -

CDR3nt: TGCGCCAGCAGCCAACGGCTAGCGGGGGACACCGGGGAGCTGTTTTTT
CDR3aa: CASSQRLAGDTGELFF
abundance: -
j_gene: TRBJ2-2
v_gene: TRBV4-1
d_gene: TRBD2

CDR3nt: TGTGCCAGCAGCGACGCGATTCAGGAGCAGTATTTT
CDR3aa: CASSDAIQEQYF
abundance: -
j_gene: TRBJ2-3
v_gene: TRBV3-1/TRBV3-2
d_gene: -

CDR3nt: TGTGCCAGCAGCCCCCGACAGGGGGCTTACGAAAAACTGTTTTTT
CDR3aa: CASSPRQGAYEKLFF
abundance: -
j_gene: TRBJ1-4
v_gene: TRBV7-2
d_gene: TRBD1

CDR3nt: TGCGCCAGCAGCGTGGGACAGGGGGCATCCTACGAGCAGTACTTC
CDR3aa: CASSVGQGASYEQYF
abundance: -
j_gene: TRBJ2-7
v_gene: TRBV5-1
d_gene: TRBD1

CDR3nt: TGTGCCAGCAACGGACAGGGGGCCGAGACCCAGTACTTC
CDR3aa: CASNGQGAETQYF
abundance: -
j_gene: TRBJ2-5
v_gene: TRBV2
d_gene: TRBD1

CDR3nt: TGTGCCAGCAGCCAAAGGACAGGGCGGTATGGCTACACCTTC
CDR3aa: CASSQRTGRYGYTF
abundance: -
j_gene: TRBJ1-2
v_gene: TRBV7-3
d_gene: TRBD1

CDR3nt: TGTGCCAGCAGTTTTAGAAGGACTAGCGGGAGAAGTAATGAGCAGTTCTTC
CDR3aa: CASSFRRTSGRSNEQFF
abundance: -
j_gene: TRBJ2-1
v_gene: TRBV7-2
d_gene: TRBD2

CDR3nt: TGTGCCAGCAGCTTAGTGGGAGAAAACACTGAAGCTTTCTTT
CDR3aa: CASSLVGENTEAFF
abundance: -
j_gene: TRBJ1-1
v_gene: TRBV7-2
d_gene: -

CDR3nt: TGTGCCAGTAGTATGGACGGAGCGGGAGGGCTTTGGGATGAGCAGTTCTTC
CDR3aa: CASSMDGAGGLWDEQFF
abundance: -
j_gene: TRBJ2-1
v_gene: TRBV19
d_gene: TRBD2

CDR3nt: TGTGCCAGCAGTCCCCATGGAGGGTCCTACAATGAGCAGTTCTTC
CDR3aa: CASSPHGGSYNEQFF
abundance: -
j_gene: TRBJ2-1
v_gene: TRBV6-5
d_gene: -

CDR3nt: TGTGCCAGCAGTGAAGAGGGGACTCCCCGAGATACGCAGTATTTT
CDR3aa: CASSEEGTPRDTQYF
abundance: -
j_gene: TRBJ2-3
v_gene: TRBV2
d_gene: -

CDR3nt: TGTGCCAGCAGCTTTTGGTCTGGCCACGAGCAGTACTTC
CDR3aa: CASSFWSGHEQYF
abundance: -
j_gene: TRBJ2-7
v_gene: TRBV7-2
d_gene: -

CDR3nt: TGTGCCAGCCTTGCTTCCGGGAGCGCGAACACCGGGGAGCTGTTTTTT
CDR3aa: CASLASGSANTGELFF
abundance: -
j_gene: TRBJ2-2
v_gene: TRBV7-9
d_gene: -

CDR3nt: TGTGCCAGCAGTTACCCGGGACAGGTTGGAGGGGGGCAAGAGACCCAGTACTTC
CDR3aa: CASSYPGQVGGGQETQYF
abundance: -
j_gene: TRBJ2-5
v_gene: TRBV6-2/TRBV6-3
d_gene: TRBD1

CDR3nt: TGTGCCAGCAGCGTTGCGGGAGGGCCCAGAAATGAGCAGTTCTTC
CDR3aa: CASSVAGGPRNEQFF
abundance: -
j_gene: TRBJ2-1
v_gene: TRBV5-4
d_gene: TRBD2

CDR3nt: TGTGCCAGCAGTTTACCTCCACTAGCCCCGATGGGGAATGAGCAGTTCTTC
CDR3aa: CASSLPPLAPMGNEQFF
abundance: -
j_gene: TRBJ2-1
v_gene: TRBV28
d_gene: -

CDR3nt: TGTGCCAGCAGCTTGGTTAGGGGGTGGGCTGAAGCTTTCTTT
CDR3aa: CASSLVRGWAEAFF
abundance: -
j_gene: TRBJ1-1
v_gene: TRBV5-6
d_gene: -

CDR3nt: TGCAGCTCGGGGACTCCTTGGGATGAGCAGTTCTTC
CDR3aa: CSSGTPWDEQFF
abundance: -
j_gene: TRBJ2-1
v_gene: TRBV29-1
d_gene: -

CDR3nt: TGCGCCAGCAGCTCCGGACAGGTCAATGAGCAGTTCTTC
CDR3aa: CASSSGQVNEQFF
abundance: -
j_gene: TRBJ2-1
v_gene: TRBV5-1
d_gene: TRBD1

CDR3nt: TGTGCCAGCAGCTCCGGGACAGGGGGGCACCTTGGAGCTTTCTTT
CDR3aa: CASSSGTGGHLGAFF
abundance: -
j_gene: TRBJ1-1
v_gene: TRBV5-4
d_gene: TRBD1

CDR3nt: TGCGCCAGCAACTATGGGACAGCGACTAATTCACCCCTCCACTTT
CDR3aa: CASNYGTATNSPLHF
abundance: -
j_gene: TRBJ1-6
v_gene: TRBV5-1
d_gene: TRBD1

CDR3nt: TGTGCCAGCAGCTTTGGGGGGGCAAACTACGAGCAGTACTTC
CDR3aa: CASSFGGANYEQYF
abundance: once
j_gene: TRBJ2-7
v_gene: TRBV5-6
d_gene: -

CDR3nt: TGTGCCAGCAGCCGAACAGGGGTAGGGGAGCAGTACTTC
CDR3aa: CASSRTGVGEQYF
abundance: -
j_gene: TRBJ2-7
v_gene: TRBV2
d_gene: TRBD1